This TCR beta chain appears in the sequencing data of a study of control samples from healthy donors and cancer patients. This clone has a handful of counts. Measured with immunoSEQ multiplex PCR; TCRdb has only the in-frame clones, and not every one. The table has over 200,000 clones, roughly 87% seen once. Germline CDR1 and CDR2: MDHEN and SYDVKM. The CDR3 sequence is 15 residues long. Germline trimming cut 7 bases from V and 0 bases from J; bases unmatched to any gene: 5. The chain combines TRBV28 with TRBJ2-3, with TRBD2 matching 9 bases. Sequenced sample: PBMCs. This TCR came from a woman in her fifties or sixties with lung cancer. This CDR3 reads CASKVTSGSTDTQYF. For the CDR3, the DNA is TGTGCCAGCAAGGTCACTAGCGGGAGCACAGATACGCAGTATTTT.